The 26 T cell receptor beta chains below all came from one sample that was sequenced in a study of blood T cell repertoires in COVID-19. TCRdb's table, derived via immunoSEQ multiplex PCR, lists solely in-frame clones and lacks some. The sample includes hundreds of thousands of clones, approximately 86% of them seen just once. Material: PBMCs or T cells enriched from blood (not recorded which). The receptors originated from a woman in her 30s with acute COVID-19.

The genes are TRBV4-3 and TRBJ1-4, with no clear D. V lost 3 bases and J lost 0, with 17 bases in between. The germline gives CDR1 LGHNA, CDR2 YSLEER. The CDR3 runs to 18 residues. The CDR3 loop reads CASSQSAGFPATNEKLFF. In DNA form, the CDR3 reads TGCGCCAGCAGCCAGTCGGCGGGGTTTCCCGCAACTAATGAAAAACTGTTTTTT.

The chain is built from TRBV5-4 and TRBJ1-3; 10 bases map to TRBD1. There are 14 residues in the CDR3. V gave up 4 bases and J gave up 6 bases; unmatched junction bases: 4. CDR1 and CDR2 (germline): SGHNT, YYREEE (reference sequence). CDR3 region: CASSLDRGLNTIYF. CDR3 coding DNA: TGTGCCAGCAGCCTGGACAGGGGGTTAAACACCATATATTTT.

The chain has TRBV6-2 or TRBV6-3 and TRBJ2-7, with 9 positions matching TRBD1. The CDR3 contains 17 residues. The trim removed 0 bases at V and 5 bases at J, leaving 11 bases unmatched. Germline V gives CDR1 MNHEY, CDR2 SVGEGT. The CDR3 DNA follows: TGTGCCAGCAGTTACTCACGGGACAGGGACCTTTTCAACGAGCAGTACTTC. Translating gives CASSYSRDRDLFNEQYF.

This clone has a single count. The chain uses TRBV6-4 and TRBJ2-3; 10 positions match TRBD2. The CDR3 is made up of 16 amino acids. Per germline, CDR1 MRHNA and CDR2 SNTAGT. V was pared by 5 bases and J by 0 bases, with 5 bases of the junction left unmatched. The CDR3 region is CASSIERGGSTDTQYF. CDR3 nucleotides: TGTGCCAGCAGTATAGAGCGGGGGGGTAGCACAGATACGCAGTATTTT.

The rearrangement uses TRBV18 and TRBJ1-2, with 8 bases aligning to TRBD1. V trimming: 2 bases; J trimming: 8 bases; junction bases outside the gene matches: 4. The CDR3 loop spans 13 amino acids. Germline assignment: CDR1 KGHSH and CDR2 LQKENI. The CDR3 here is CASSPSDRDGYTF. CDR3 bases: TGTGCCAGCTCACCATCGGACAGGGACGGCTACACCTTC.

The chain has TRBV15 and TRBJ1-2, with 7 bases identical to TRBD1. The germline CDR1 and CDR2 sequences are LNHNV and YYDKDF (reference sequence). Trimming cost V 3 bases and J 7 bases; bases outside gene matches: 17. The length of the CDR3 is 17 residues. The CDR3 is CATSSPQGKGAPSGYTF. The CDR3 bases are TGTGCCACCAGCAGCCCTCAGGGAAAGGGGGCCCCCTCTGGCTACACCTTC.

The gene calls are TRBV9 and TRBJ1-3, with 12 nucleotides matching TRBD1. The V gene end was trimmed by 3 bases and the J gene end by 3 bases; junction bases not matched to a gene: 7. The CDR3 has 17 amino acids. CDR1 and CDR2 (germline): SGDLS, YYNGEE. CDR3 residues: CASSARDRGRVGNTIYF. The CDR3 DNA reads as TGTGCCAGCAGCGCCCGGGACAGGGGGCGGGTTGGAAACACCATATATTTT.

V usage is TRBV10-2 and J usage is TRBJ2-1; 14 nucleotides align to TRBD2. The CDR3 sequence is 17 residues long. Losses at the gene ends were 4 bases for V and 0 bases for J; bases not matched to a gene: 2. CDR1 is WSHSY and CDR2 is SAAADI in the germline V gene. The CDR3 loop is CASSGTSGGSSYNEQFF. The CDR3 DNA follows: TGCGCCAGCAGTGGGACTAGCGGGGGGAGCTCCTACAATGAGCAGTTCTTC.

The chain links TRBV5-4 to TRBJ1-3; perhaps TRBD1 as D (5 bases). Trimming cost V 4 bases and J 0 bases, with 11 bases left between them. This CDR3 is 15 amino acids long. The V gene's germline CDR1 is SGHNT and CDR2 YYREEE (reference sequence). The DNA for the CDR3 is TGTGCCAGCAGCCTAAACAGGAACTCTGGAAACACCATATATTTT. It specifies CASSLNRNSGNTIYF. Complete variable domain (other parts from reference TRBV5-4 and TRBJ1-3): ETGVTQSPTHLIKTRGQQVTLRCSSQSGHNTVSWYQQALGQGPQFIFQYYREEENGRGNFPPRFSGLQFPNYSSELNVNALELDDSALYLCASSLNRNSGNTIYFGEGSWLTVV.

The rearrangement links TRBV6-4 to TRBJ1-6, with unresolved D. V lost 2 bases and J lost 5, with 13 bases in between. The CDR3 totals 16 residues. Germline CDR1 and CDR2: MRHNA and SNTAGT. CDR3 sequence: CASSDEGSADNSPLHF. CDR3 coding DNA: TGTGCCAGCAGTGACGAAGGGAGTGCCGATAATTCACCCCTCCACTTT.

This chain joins TRBV19 and TRBJ2-3, with 13 bases identical to TRBD2. Germline-derived CDR1 and CDR2 are LNHDA and SQIVND (reference sequence). CDR3 length: 17 residues. Losses at the gene ends were 6 bases for V and 5 bases for J; bases not matched to a gene: 11. CDR3 DNA sequence: TGTGCCAGTAGCTCCCGGACTAGCGGGAGTATCCGAGATACGCAGTATTTT. It codes for CASSSRTSGSIRDTQYF. Together with reference TRBV19 and TRBJ2-3, the CDR3 gives the full variable domain: DGGITQSPKYLFRKEGQNVTLSCEQNLNHDAMYWYRQDPGQGLRLIYYSQIVNDFQKGDIAEGYSVSREKKESFPLTVTSAQKNPTAFYLCASSSRTSGSIRDTQYFGPGTRLTVL.

This chain connects TRBV6-5 to TRBJ1-6; D unclear. V was shortened by 6 bases and J by 6 bases, with 15 bases between the two germline ends. From germline, CDR1 is MNHEY and CDR2 SVGAGI. CDR3 length: 15 amino acids. The CDR3 spells CASRVDSTGNSPLHF. CDR3 sequence (DNA): TGTGCCAGCAGGGTCGACTCGACCGGTAATTCACCCCTCCACTTT.

This rearrangement joins TRBV18 to TRBJ1-1; D unresolved. The CDR3 is made up of 14 amino acids. Germline CDR1 is KGHSH and CDR2 is LQKENI. Trimming left V 0 bases short and J 1 base short, with 6 bases between. Written as DNA, the CDR3 is TGTGCCAGCTCACCACCATCTACGAACACTGAAGCTTTCTTT. As protein: CASSPPSTNTEAFF.

CDR3 residues: CSASRQGLADTQYF. The DNA for the CDR3 is TGCAGTGCTAGTCGACAGGGGTTGGCAGATACGCAGTATTTT. V and J are TRBV20-1 and TRBJ2-3; 8 bases align to TRBD1. The CDR3 has 14 residues. CDR1 is DFQATT and CDR2 is SNEGSKA in the germline V gene (reference sequence). V was pared by 3 bases and J by 4 bases, with 6 bases of the junction left unmatched.

V usage is TRBV19 and J usage is TRBJ1-5; 10 nucleotides match TRBD1. From germline, CDR1 is LNHDA and CDR2 SQIVND (reference sequence). CDR3 size: 14 residues. Trimming cost V 6 bases and J 5 bases; bases outside gene matches: 4. The CDR3, as DNA: TGTGCCAGTAGGGACAGGGGGGCTTATCAGCCCCAGCATTTT. This translates into CASRDRGAYQPQHF.

The chain employs TRBV10-1 and TRBJ2-1; 8 bases match TRBD2. V was clipped by 4 bases and J by 9 bases; unmatched bases: 11. This CDR3 is built from 15 residues. Germline CDR1 is WNHNN and CDR2 is SYGVQD (reference sequence). The chain's CDR3 is CASSVRRGDLGEQFF. The CDR3 DNA sequence: TGCGCCAGCAGTGTTCGGCGGGGGGATTTGGGTGAGCAGTTCTTC.

The chain carries TRBV3-1 (or the pseudogene TRBV3-2) and TRBJ2-3; D is ambiguous. Trimming took 8 bases from V and 1 from J, leaving 10 bases between them. Looked up from germline, CDR1 is LGHDT and CDR2 is YNNKEL (reference sequence). This CDR3 is built from 13 residues. In DNA form, the CDR3 reads TGTGCCAGCCGGCCCCGGGGCACAGATACGCAGTATTTT. This gives the protein CASRPRGTDTQYF.

In DNA form, the CDR3 reads TGTGCCAGTAGTATTTTGGGGGGGTCTTACACTGAAGCTTTCTTT. Protein sequence: CASSILGGSYTEAFF. V gene TRBV19 combines with J gene TRBJ1-1, with TRBD1 as a possible D gene (5 bases). Looked up from germline, CDR1 is LNHDA and CDR2 is SQIVND (reference sequence). Trimming shortened V by 3 bases and J by 3 bases, and 14 bases separated the two germline ends. CDR3 length: 15 amino acids.

This clone was observed a single time. CDR3 DNA sequence: TGTGCTAGTGGTTCCTCGACAGCCATTGTGGATGAGCAGTTCTTC. Translated, it gives CASGSSTAIVDEQFF. The chain joins TRBV12-5 to TRBJ2-1; D may be TRBD1 (5 bases). The V and J ends lost 4 bases and 8 bases respectively, with 18 bases between them. This CDR3 is 15 amino acids long. From germline, CDR1 is LGHNT and CDR2 FRNRAP.

The rearrangement links TRBV7-9 to TRBJ2-3; 11 bases line up with TRBD2. V gave up 6 bases and J gave up 2 bases; unmatched junction bases: 4. CDR1 SEHNR and CDR2 FQNEAQ come from the germline V gene (reference sequence). There are 15 residues in the CDR3. CDR3 nucleotides: TGTGCCAGCAGTACGACTAGCGGGGCCACAGATACGCAGTATTTT. This gives the protein CASSTTSGATDTQYF.

This clone occurred once. V gene TRBV2 combines with J gene TRBJ2-7, with a possible D match to TRBD2 (5 bases). The V gene's germline CDR1 is SNHLY and CDR2 FYNNEI. The V end lost 2 bases, the J end lost 0 bases, and 8 bases lay between the germline ends. This CDR3 contains 14 residues. The DNA for the CDR3 is TGTGCCAGCAGTGAAAGCGGCCCCTCCTACGAGCAGTACTTC. It codes for CASSESGPSYEQYF.

The V and J genes are TRBV7-6 and TRBJ2-7; 8 bases line up with TRBD2. V was clipped by 1 base and J by 7 bases; unmatched bases: 12. Germline CDR1 is SGHVS and CDR2 is FNYEAQ. CDR3 length: 16 amino acids. The CDR3 protein is CASSLGPAGAQGEQYF. DNA of the CDR3: TGTGCCAGCAGCTTAGGCCCAGCGGGAGCTCAGGGGGAGCAGTACTTC.

The rearrangement joins TRBV19 to TRBJ1-6; D gene ambiguous. The CDR3 extends over 13 amino acids. The germline gives CDR1 LNHDA, CDR2 SQIVND (reference sequence). V was pared by 5 bases and J by 9 bases, with 11 bases between. In DNA, the CDR3 is TGTGCCAGTAGTCTTGGGCATAGTTCACCCCTCCACTTT. The encoded protein is CASSLGHSSPLHF.

In its sample, this clone was seen a few times. The chain uses TRBV5-4 and TRBJ2-7; possible D gene TRBD2, 5 bases. V lost 0 bases to trimming and J lost 6 bases, with 7 bases between them. Germline V CDR1 and CDR2: SGHNT, YYREEE (reference sequence). The CDR3 contains 12 residues. The CDR3: CASSLVGVEQYF. The DNA of the CDR3 is TGTGCCAGCAGCTTGGTCGGGGTCGAGCAGTACTTC.

This clone was seen a single time. The rearrangement joins TRBV9 to TRBJ2-5, with TRBD2 as a possible D gene (7 bases). The CDR3 runs to 14 residues. CDR1 SGDLS and CDR2 YYNGEE come from the germline V gene. V was clipped by 3 bases and J by 5 bases, with 14 bases between them. The CDR3 here is CASSEHGGQETQYF. The CDR3 nucleotides are TGTGCCAGCAGCGAACACGGGGGGCAGGAGACCCAGTACTTC.

The chain recombines TRBV2 with TRBJ1-2, with 9 bases matching TRBD1. Germline CDR1 reads SNHLY; CDR2 reads FYNNEI. The CDR3 covers 14 residues. V shed 7 bases and J 7 bases; nucleotides not matched to a gene: 10. This CDR3 is CASTNVQGALGYTF. Written as DNA, the CDR3 is TGTGCCAGCACCAATGTACAGGGGGCGCTTGGCTACACCTTC.